One and the same sample provided the 19 T cell receptor beta chains below, sequenced in a study of healthy donors' naive CD4 and CD8 T cells. Each TCR library used about 500 ng of total RNA and a linear amplification protocol. One entry per CDR3 protein results from TCRdb running MiXCR on the reads. The sample includes some 190,000 distinct CDR3 sequences, over 60% of them seen just once. The sample was naive CD4+ and CD8+ T cells sorted from blood, pooled from several donors. The receptors here all came from a pool of human donors in good health; the sample pools cells from several healthy donors.

The V gene is TRBV12-3 or TRBV12-4, the J gene TRBJ2-2, with D perhaps matching TRBD2 (6 bases). The CDR3 extends over 15 amino acids. Trimming removed 4 bases at V and 7 bases at J, with 16 bases between. The CDR3: CASSSRGTPSGELFF. CDR3 sequence (DNA): TGTGCCAGCAGTTCCCGAGGGACTCCCAGCGGGGAGCTGTTTTTT.

In DNA, the CDR3 is TGCAGCGTTACAGAGCTCTATGGCTACACCTTC. This gives the protein CSVTELYGYTF. The rearrangement links TRBV29-1 to TRBJ1-2; D is ambiguous. This CDR3 has 11 residues. V lost 5 bases, J lost 4 bases, and 8 bases lay in between. Germline CDR1 reads SQVTM; CDR2 reads ANQGSEA.

The chain is built from TRBV12-3 or TRBV12-4 and TRBJ2-7, with 11 bases identical to TRBD1. The CDR3 consists of 14 residues. V shed 6 bases, J shed 6 bases, and the junction held 7 bases outside the gene matches. DNA of the CDR3: TGTGCCAGCAGGGAAGGACAGGGGGCAAGCGAGCAGTACTTC. Amino acid sequence: CASREGQGASEQYF.

The chain joins TRBV19 to TRBJ2-3; the D gene is possibly TRBD1 (5 bases). Trimming stripped 9 bases from V and 5 bases from J, with 12 bases between. CDR1 is LNHDA and CDR2 is SQIVND in the germline V gene (reference sequence). The CDR3 contains 12 residues. CDR3 DNA: TGTGCCAGCCGGACAAAGGGAGATACGCAGTATTTT. Encoded protein: CASRTKGDTQYF.

DNA of the CDR3: TGCAGCGTTCCCAGGGGGCCCTATGGCTACACCTTC. Residues: CSVPRGPYGYTF. The chain is built from TRBV29-1 and TRBJ1-2; 8 nucleotides agree with TRBD1. V lost 5 bases to trimming and J lost 4 bases; unmatched junction nucleotides: 3. This CDR3 spans 12 amino acids. Germline loops: CDR1 SQVTM, CDR2 ANQGSEA.

Remarks on this clonotype: One end of the junction varies from germline; a read error may be responsible. The chain combines TRBV29-1 with TRBJ2-1; 7 nucleotides agree with TRBD2. This CDR3 comprises 13 residues. The germline V gene encodes CDR1 SQVTM and CDR2 ANQGSEA. The CDR3 protein is CSVWLADYNEQFF. The CDR3 coding sequence is TGTAGCGTTTGGCTAGCGGACTACAATGAGCAGTTCTTC.

In this sample, this clonotype turned up a few times. V gene TRBV29-1 combines with J gene TRBJ1-1; 8 nucleotides agree with TRBD1. Germline-derived CDR1 and CDR2 are SQVTM and ANQGSEA. The J segment lost 9 bases and the V segment lost 7 bases, leaving 13 bases of the junction unmatched. The CDR3 totals 13 residues. The CDR3 reads CSARTGQDSKAFF. In DNA form, the CDR3 reads TGCAGCGCTAGGACGGGACAGGATTCTAAAGCTTTCTTT.

This sequence joins TRBV10-3 and TRBJ2-3; D may match TRBD1 or TRBD2 (6 bases each). Trimming cost V 7 bases and J 4 bases, with 18 bases left between them. The CDR3 sequence is 15 residues long. Germline V gene data show CDR1 as ENHRY and CDR2 as SYGVKD. CDR3 residues: CAIKPVGGVPDTQYF. The CDR3, as DNA: TGTGCCATCAAGCCCGTGGGGGGCGTTCCAGATACGCAGTATTTT.

The J gene is TRBJ1-3, the V gene TRBV5-5; D remains ambiguous. The CDR3 covers 14 residues. Trimming removed 3 bases at V and 8 bases at J, with 15 bases between. Per the germline V gene, CDR1 is SGHKS and CDR2 is YYEKEE (reference sequence). CDR3 amino acids: CASSYGGPRYTIYF. The CDR3 bases are TGTGCCAGCAGCTATGGAGGTCCGAGATACACCATATATTTT. Complete variable domain (other parts from reference TRBV5-5 and TRBJ1-3): DAGVTQSPTHLIKTRGQQVTLRCSPISGHKSVSWYQQVLGQGPQFIFQYYEKEERGRGNFPDRFSARQFPNYSSELNVNALLLGDSALYLCASSYGGPRYTIYFGEGSWLTVV.

V gene TRBV30 combines with J gene TRBJ2-7; D possibly corresponds to TRBD1 (6 bases). The V gene lost 0 bases and the J gene lost 2 bases, with 11 bases spanning the gap. Germline V gene data show CDR1 as GTSNPN and CDR2 as SVGIG (reference sequence). The CDR3 has 14 residues. The CDR3 loop reads CAWSVGDKTYEQYF. Written as DNA, the CDR3 is TGTGCCTGGAGTGTAGGGGACAAGACCTACGAGCAGTACTTC. The whole variable domain, filled in from reference TRBV30 and TRBJ2-7, reads SQTIHQWPATLVQPVGSPLSLECTVEGTSNPNLYWYRQAAGRGLQLLFYSVGIGQISSEVPQNLSASRPQDRQFILSSKKLLLSDSGFYLCAWSVGDKTYEQYFGPGTRLTVT.

This chain connects TRBV6-5 to TRBJ2-5; D possibly matches TRBD1 or TRBD2 (5 bases each). The CDR3 totals 16 residues. Germline loops: CDR1 MNHEY, CDR2 SVGAGI. Trimming removed 5 bases at V and 1 base at J, with 17 bases between. The CDR3 nucleotides are TGTGCCAGCAGTCGTTCGGTGATAGGGACCCAAGAGACCCAGTACTTC. This sequence encodes CASSRSVIGTQETQYF.

The V and J genes are TRBV6-6 and TRBJ2-7, with D perhaps matching TRBD2 (6 bases). Germline values: CDR1 MNHNY, CDR2 SVGAGI (reference sequence). The CDR3 consists of 17 residues. V lost 5 bases and J lost 3, with 23 bases in between. Here the CDR3 reads CASSHDPSTRLVYEQYF. The CDR3 DNA follows: TGTGCCAGCAGTCATGACCCCAGCACTAGACTAGTCTACGAGCAGTACTTC.

The chain is built from TRBV5-5 and TRBJ2-7; D is ambiguous. Germline values: CDR1 SGHKS, CDR2 YYEKEE (reference sequence). Deletions cut 2 bases from V and 2 bases from J, with 8 bases between. The CDR3 spans 13 residues. The CDR3 sequence: CASSFGQTYEQYF. CDR3 DNA: TGTGCCAGCAGCTTCGGCCAGACCTACGAGCAGTACTTC.

This clonotype was found a few times. The chain couples TRBV19 to TRBJ1-1, with D uncertain. CDR3 length equals 14 residues. Between the trimmed V and J ends, which lost 6 bases and 10 bases, there was a span of 21 bases. CDR1 and CDR2 (germline): LNHDA, SQIVND (reference sequence). CDR3 DNA sequence: TGTGCCAGTAGCATCCCTGGCGACCCCTCTGCAGCTTTCTTT. It encodes CASSIPGDPSAAFF.

The chain joins TRBV29-1 to TRBJ1-1; D is ambiguous. The CDR3 is made up of 8 amino acids. CDR1 SQVTM and CDR2 ANQGSEA come from the germline V gene. CDR3: CTDTEAFF. The CDR3 DNA follows: TGCACCGACACTGAAGCTTTCTTT.

The J gene is TRBJ2-1, the V gene TRBV15; D call uncertain. V was trimmed by 0 bases and J by 3 bases, leaving 9 bases between them. Germline loops: CDR1 LNHNV, CDR2 YYDKDF (reference sequence). The CDR3 consists of 15 residues. The CDR3 region is CATSRDRDIYNEQFF. CDR3 DNA: TGTGCCACCAGCAGAGATCGAGACATCTACAATGAGCAGTTCTTC.

J is TRBJ2-7 and V is TRBV6-6; D not resolved. This CDR3 is 14 amino acids long. Looked up from germline, CDR1 is MNHNY and CDR2 is SVGAGI (reference sequence). V was clipped by 4 bases and J by 2 bases, with 12 bases between them. The CDR3 spells CASSSSGPTYEQYF. CDR3 coding DNA: TGTGCCAGCAGTTCGTCCGGGCCGACCTACGAGCAGTACTTC.

This clonotype was detected a few times. The chain is built from TRBV29-1 and TRBJ2-3; D unclear. V lost 4 bases and J 4 bases, leaving 9 bases between the germline ends. CDR1 and CDR2 (germline): SQVTM, ANQGSEA. This CDR3 is 12 amino acids long. The DNA of the CDR3 is TGCAGCGTTGTACGTCTGGCAGATACGCAGTATTTT. Protein: CSVVRLADTQYF.

The rearrangement joins TRBV27 to TRBJ2-1; D not resolved. Trimming cost V 5 bases and J 1 base, with 9 bases left between them. The CDR3 spans 14 residues. The V gene's germline CDR1 is MNHEY and CDR2 SMNVEV (reference sequence). Here the CDR3 reads CASSGYDSYNEQFF. In nucleotides, the CDR3 is TGTGCCAGCAGTGGCTACGATTCCTACAATGAGCAGTTCTTC.